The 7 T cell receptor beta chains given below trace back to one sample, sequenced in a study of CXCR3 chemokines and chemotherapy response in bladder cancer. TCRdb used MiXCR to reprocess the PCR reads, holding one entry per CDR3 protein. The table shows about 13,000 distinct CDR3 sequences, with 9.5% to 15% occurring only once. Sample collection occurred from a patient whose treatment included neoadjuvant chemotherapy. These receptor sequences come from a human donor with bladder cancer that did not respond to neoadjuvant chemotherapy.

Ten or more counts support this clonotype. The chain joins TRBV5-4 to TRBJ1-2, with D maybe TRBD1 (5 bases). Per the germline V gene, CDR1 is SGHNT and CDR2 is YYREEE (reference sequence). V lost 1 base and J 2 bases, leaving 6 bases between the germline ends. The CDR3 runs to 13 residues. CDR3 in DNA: TGTGCCAGCAGCTTGCCAGGGAACTATGGCTACACCTTC. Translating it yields CASSLPGNYGYTF.

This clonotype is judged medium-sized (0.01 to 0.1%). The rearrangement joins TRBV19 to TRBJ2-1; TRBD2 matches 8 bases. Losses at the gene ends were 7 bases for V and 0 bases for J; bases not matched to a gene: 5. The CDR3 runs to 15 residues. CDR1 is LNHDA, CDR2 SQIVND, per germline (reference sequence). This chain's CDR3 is CASKRGSSSYNEQFF. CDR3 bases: TGTGCCAGTAAGCGGGGGTCGAGCTCCTACAATGAGCAGTTCTTC.

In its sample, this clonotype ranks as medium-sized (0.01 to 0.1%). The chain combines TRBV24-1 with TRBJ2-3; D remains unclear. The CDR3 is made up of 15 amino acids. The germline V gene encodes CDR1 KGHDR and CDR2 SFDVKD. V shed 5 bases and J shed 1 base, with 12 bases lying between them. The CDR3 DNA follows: TGTGCCACCAGTGGAGGCACGGACGGCACAGATACGCAGTATTTT. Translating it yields CATSGGTDGTDTQYF.

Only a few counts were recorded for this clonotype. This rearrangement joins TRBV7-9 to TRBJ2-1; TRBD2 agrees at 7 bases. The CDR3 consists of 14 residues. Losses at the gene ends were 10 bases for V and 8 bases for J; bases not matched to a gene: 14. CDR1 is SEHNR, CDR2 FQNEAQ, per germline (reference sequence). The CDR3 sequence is CATTGSREVDEQFF. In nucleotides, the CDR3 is TGTGCCACTACTGGGAGTCGGGAGGTCGATGAGCAGTTCTTC.

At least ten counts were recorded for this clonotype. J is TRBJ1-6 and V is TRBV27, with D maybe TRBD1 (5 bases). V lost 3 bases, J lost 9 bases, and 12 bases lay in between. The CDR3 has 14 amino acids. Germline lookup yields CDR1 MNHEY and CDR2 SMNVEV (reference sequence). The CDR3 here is CASSFQGNSSPLHF. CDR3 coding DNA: TGTGCCAGCAGTTTTCAGGGTAATAGTTCACCCCTCCACTTT.

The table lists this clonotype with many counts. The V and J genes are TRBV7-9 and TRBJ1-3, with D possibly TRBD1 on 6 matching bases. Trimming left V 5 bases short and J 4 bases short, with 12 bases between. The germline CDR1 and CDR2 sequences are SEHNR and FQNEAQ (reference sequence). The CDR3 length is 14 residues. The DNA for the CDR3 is TGTGCCAGCAGCGATACAGGGAAAGGAAACACCATATATTTT. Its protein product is CASSDTGKGNTIYF. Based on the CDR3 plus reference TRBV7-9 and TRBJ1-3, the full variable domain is DTGVSQNPRHKITKRGQNVTFRCDPISEHNRLYWYRQTLGQGPEFLTYFQNEAQLEKSRLLSDRFSAERPKGSFSTLEIQRTEQGDSAMYLCASSDTGKGNTIYFGEGSWLTVV.

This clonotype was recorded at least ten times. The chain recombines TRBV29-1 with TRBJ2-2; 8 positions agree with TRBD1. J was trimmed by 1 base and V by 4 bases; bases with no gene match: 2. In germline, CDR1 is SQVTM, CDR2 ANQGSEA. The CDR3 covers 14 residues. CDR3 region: CSVGGTGNTGELFF. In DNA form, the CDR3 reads TGCAGCGTTGGCGGGACAGGGAACACCGGGGAGCTGTTTTTT.